The 10 T cell receptor beta chains below were found in one sample sequenced in a study of cytomegalovirus exposure and HLA in healthy donors. Use of 60 Vbeta and 13 Jbeta primers characterized the PCR. Repertoires were generated with immunoSEQ multiplex PCR, while TCRdb's copy carries only in-frame clones and drops some. The table records about 140,000 clones, around 76% of them present only once. Source material: PBMCs. These receptors all stem from a male donor in good health and CMV-seronegative.

The J gene is TRBJ1-5, the V gene TRBV5-8, with D possibly TRBD1 on 6 matching bases. The CDR3 runs to 14 residues. Trimming stripped 4 bases from V and 2 bases from J, with 10 bases between. In germline, CDR1 is SGHTS, CDR2 YDEGEE. The CDR3 nucleotides read TGTGCCAGCAGCCCCTGGACAGGCAATCAGCCCCAGCATTTT. Its protein product is CASSPWTGNQPQHF. Full variable domain (remainder filled in from reference TRBV5-8 and TRBJ1-5): EAGVTQSPTHLIKTRGQQATLRCSPISGHTSVYWYQQALGLGLQFLLWYDEGEERNRGNFPPRFSGRQFPNYSSELNVNALELEDSALYLCASSPWTGNQPQHFGDGTRLSIL.

The genes are TRBV7-9 and TRBJ1-4; maybe TRBD1 (5 bases). V lost 2 bases and J 7 bases, leaving 8 bases between the germline ends. This CDR3 is 13 amino acids long. The germline V gene encodes CDR1 SEHNR and CDR2 FQNEAQ (reference sequence). CDR3 in amino acids: CASSLPDSEKLFF. CDR3 bases: TGTGCCAGCAGCTTACCCGACAGTGAAAAACTGTTTTTT.

This clone was seen more than once but under ten times. J is TRBJ2-2 and V is TRBV29-1, with D perhaps matching TRBD1 (6 bases). The germline CDR1 and CDR2 sequences are SQVTM and ANQGSEA. V was pared by 1 base and J by 5 bases, with 20 bases between. The CDR3 runs 17 residues. CDR3 loop: CSVEGRPQQGRTGELFF. The CDR3 nucleotides read TGCAGCGTTGAAGGCCGCCCACAACAGGGCCGAACCGGGGAGCTGTTTTTT.

The CDR3 loop is CASSPGAGANYGYTF. DNA for the CDR3: TGTGCCAGCAGCCCCGGGGCAGGGGCCAACTATGGCTACACCTTC. The chain combines TRBV4-2 with TRBJ1-2; maybe TRBD1 (6 bases). V lost 4 bases, J lost 2 bases, and 14 bases lay in between. This CDR3 has 15 residues. Germline V lookup: CDR1 LGHNA, CDR2 YNFKEQ.

The table lists this clone with a count of one. The chain carries TRBV27 and TRBJ2-3; 16 positions agree with TRBD2. Germline CDR1 MNHEY, CDR2 SMNVEV (reference sequence). The J segment lost 5 bases and the V segment lost 3 bases, leaving 8 bases of the junction unmatched. This CDR3 spans 18 amino acids. CDR3 in DNA: TGTGCCAGCAGTTTGTTGGGACTAGCGGGGGGGCATGGAGATACGCAGTATTTT. It yields the protein CASSLLGLAGGHGDTQYF.

V usage is TRBV19 and J usage is TRBJ2-6, with 12 positions matching TRBD1. The ends lost 2 bases at V and 1 base at J; junction bases unmatched: 3. This CDR3 is built from 18 residues. CDR1 and CDR2 (germline): LNHDA, SQIVND (reference sequence). This chain's CDR3 is CASSIPGQGASGANVLTF. CDR3 in DNA: TGTGCCAGTAGTATACCGGGACAGGGGGCTTCTGGGGCCAACGTCCTGACTTTC.

The J gene is TRBJ2-7, the V gene TRBV10-3, with 11 positions matching TRBD2. Germline V lookup: CDR1 ENHRY, CDR2 SYGVKD. This CDR3 is 13 amino acids long. With V trimmed by 5 bases and J by 6 bases, 3 bases remained unmatched. The CDR3 is CAISSSGGIEQYF. In DNA form, the CDR3 reads TGTGCCATCAGTTCTAGCGGGGGGATCGAGCAGTACTTC.

The CDR3 region has the DNA TGCGCCAGCAGCTTGGATCCGACAGTTTACAATGAGCAGTTCTTC. Translated, it gives CASSLDPTVYNEQFF. The chain carries TRBV5-1 and TRBJ2-1; D perhaps matches TRBD1 (5 bases). Germline V gene lookup returns CDR1 SGHRS and CDR2 YFSETQ. The CDR3 spans 15 residues. V was clipped by 0 bases and J by 4 bases, with 11 bases between them.

The chain couples TRBV15 to TRBJ2-2; D is ambiguous. Trimming left V 1 base short and J 0 bases short, with 15 bases between. The CDR3 loop spans 18 amino acids. The germline CDR1 and CDR2 sequences are LNHNV and YYDKDF (reference sequence). The CDR3 region has the DNA TGTGCCACCAGCAGAGGATCCGGTGGAGTCGCGAACACCGGGGAGCTGTTTTTT. Its protein product is CATSRGSGGVANTGELFF.

The rearrangement uses TRBV10-2 and TRBJ1-4; D is undetermined. V lost 3 bases, J lost 6 bases, and 11 bases lay in between. The CDR3 totals 14 residues. Looked up from germline, CDR1 is WSHSY and CDR2 is SAAADI. The CDR3: CASSENGRDEKLFF. The CDR3 DNA follows: TGCGCCAGCAGTGAAAACGGGAGGGATGAAAAACTGTTTTTT.